The 22 T cell receptor beta chains given below trace back to one sample, sequenced in a study of blood T cell repertoires in COVID-19 (dated by TCRdb to 2020 to 2021). The library was generated by the immunoSEQ multiplex PCR assay. In TCRdb, the immuneACCESS table is reduced to in-frame sequences with V and J assigned. These tables do not hold every clone; where another copy was compared, an unresolved V gene accounts for under half, and the others remain unexplained. In this sample the table shows 24,000 or so clones, roughly 90% of which occur a single time. The ten largest clones represent more than 10% of the sample. Sequencing was performed on peripheral blood. All receptors come from an elderly woman with active or convalescent COVID-19.

The rearrangement links TRBV18 to TRBJ1-4; 7 bases are shared with TRBD1. This CDR3 is built from 15 residues. The V gene end was trimmed by 4 bases and the J gene end by 6 bases; junction bases not matched to a gene: 8. Germline V CDR1 and CDR2: KGHSH, LQKENI. The CDR3 DNA is TGTGCCAGCTCACACCACAGGGGTGGCGATGAAAAACTGTTTTTT. Its protein product is CASSHHRGGDEKLFF.

The rearrangement joins TRBV6-6 to TRBJ2-7; TRBD1 matches 10 bases. CDR3 length: 15 residues. Germline V CDR1 and CDR2: MNHNY, SVGAGI (reference sequence). J gave up 3 bases and V 6 bases, and 8 bases lay outside the gene matches. The CDR3 sequence: CASSHERDRGYEQYF. For the CDR3, the DNA is TGTGCCAGCAGCCACGAGAGGGACAGGGGCTACGAGCAGTACTTC.

The chain recombines TRBV10-3 with TRBJ1-1; D gene uncertain. Deletions cut 2 bases from V and 1 base from J, with 5 bases between. CDR1 and CDR2 (germline): ENHRY, SYGVKD. The CDR3 sequence is 13 residues long. CDR3 protein: CAISEQSNTEAFF. The CDR3 nucleotides read TGTGCCATCAGTGAGCAGTCGAACACTGAAGCTTTCTTT.

V usage is TRBV7-8 and J usage is TRBJ1-6, with D tentatively TRBD1 (5 bases). The CDR3 covers 13 residues. The germline V gene has CDR1 SGHVS and CDR2 FQNEAQ. Trimming removed 5 bases from V and 7 bases from J, with 9 bases in between. The CDR3 sequence: CASSRNRNSPLHF. The CDR3 DNA sequence: TGTGCCAGCAGCCGCAACAGGAATTCACCCCTCCACTTT.

The chain employs TRBV6-5 and TRBJ2-3; D unclear. The germline V gene has CDR1 MNHEY and CDR2 SVGAGI. Deletions cut 10 bases from V and 0 bases from J, with 14 bases between. The CDR3 runs to 14 residues. The CDR3 is CANIQLTSTDTQYF. DNA of the CDR3: TGTGCCAACATACAGCTTACTAGCACAGATACGCAGTATTTT.

The J gene is TRBJ2-1, the V gene TRBV6-2 or TRBV6-3; 10 bases align to TRBD1. V trimming: 4 bases; J trimming: 8 bases; junction bases outside the gene matches: 11. Germline assignment: CDR1 MNHEY and CDR2 SVGEGT. There are 16 residues in the CDR3. CDR3 coding DNA: TGTGCCAGCAGTTCACAGTCCGGGACAGGGGTGCATGAGCAGTTCTTC. Its protein is CASSSQSGTGVHEQFF.

CDR3 sequence reads: CASSITGYNSPLHF. The CDR3 coding sequence is TGTGCCAGTAGTATCACGGGGTATAATTCACCCCTCCACTTT. The rearrangement links TRBV19 to TRBJ1-6; D is ambiguous. CDR3 length: 14 residues. Trimming cost V 3 bases and J 4 bases, with 7 bases left between them. In germline, CDR1 is LNHDA, CDR2 SQIVND (reference sequence). The full variable domain, rest sourced from reference TRBV19 and TRBJ1-6, is DGGITQSPKYLFRKEGQNVTLSCEQNLNHDAMYWYRQDPGQGLRLIYYSQIVNDFQKGDIAEGYSVSREKKESFPLTVTSAQKNPTAFYLCASSITGYNSPLHFGNGTRLTVT.

In this sample, this clone turned up once. This chain connects TRBV5-1 to TRBJ1-2; D might be TRBD1 (5 bases). The germline V gene encodes CDR1 SGHRS and CDR2 YFSETQ. The CDR3 runs to 18 residues. Trimming pared 1 base from V and 4 bases from J, leaving 23 bases between. The CDR3 DNA reads as TGCGCCAGCAGCTTGTATTTTGGGGTGACAGCTGGGGCCTATGGCTACACCTTC. This sequence encodes CASSLYFGVTAGAYGYTF.

The gene calls are TRBV6-5 and TRBJ1-3; TRBD1 is a possible D gene (5 bases). V lost 5 bases, J lost 4 bases, and 12 bases lay in between. The CDR3 totals 14 residues. Germline V CDR1 and CDR2: MNHEY, SVGAGI. CDR3 loop: CASSLQVEGNTIYF. CDR3 sequence (DNA): TGTGCCAGCAGTCTACAGGTGGAGGGAAACACCATATATTTT.

The J gene is TRBJ1-2, the V gene TRBV6-1, with no clear D. Germline loops: CDR1 MNHNS, CDR2 SASEGT. Between the trimmed V and J ends, which lost 1 base and 1 base, there was a span of 13 bases. This CDR3 is 16 amino acids long. Here the CDR3 reads CASSEGYRGLNYGYTF. In DNA form, the CDR3 reads TGTGCCAGCAGTGAAGGGTATCGAGGTCTTAACTATGGCTACACCTTC.

This sequence joins TRBV10-3 and TRBJ1-2; 10 bases map to TRBD1. CDR3 length equals 17 residues. J was trimmed by 1 base and V by 6 bases; bases with no gene match: 11. Germline V CDR1 and CDR2: ENHRY, SYGVKD. The CDR3, as DNA: TGTGCCATCAGGGATCTGACCGGGACAGGGGATAACTATGGCTACACCTTC. Translation gives CAIRDLTGTGDNYGYTF.

The chain uses TRBV5-4 and TRBJ1-4; D gene unclear. Trimming left V 0 bases short and J 2 bases short, with 8 bases between. The CDR3 has 15 amino acids. CDR1 and CDR2 (germline): SGHNT, YYREEE (reference sequence). DNA of the CDR3: TGTGCCAGCAGCTTGGGCGGGTCTACTAATGAAAAACTGTTTTTT. Residues: CASSLGGSTNEKLFF.

This clone was counted once. The chain is built from TRBV24-1 and TRBJ2-7, with D perhaps matching TRBD1 (6 bases). This CDR3 has 15 residues. CDR1 is KGHDR, CDR2 SFDVKD, per germline. V was shortened by 5 bases and J by 3 bases, with 16 bases between the two germline ends. CDR3 protein: CATSGYRQGSYEQYF. CDR3 DNA: TGTGCCACCAGTGGGTACAGGCAGGGGAGCTACGAGCAGTACTTC.

The chain has TRBV6-5 and TRBJ1-1; the D gene is possibly TRBD1 (5 bases). Germline CDR1 is MNHEY and CDR2 is SVGAGI. V shed 6 bases and J shed 0 bases, with 14 bases lying between them. CDR3 size: 15 residues. The CDR3: CASRPHGGLNTEAFF. Here the CDR3 DNA reads TGTGCCAGCAGACCCCATGGGGGGTTGAACACTGAAGCTTTCTTT.

This chain connects TRBV7-6 to TRBJ2-3, with D possibly TRBD1 on 6 matching bases. The germline V gene has CDR1 SGHVS and CDR2 FNYEAQ. V lost 2 bases to trimming and J lost 3 bases, with 12 bases between them. This CDR3 comprises 15 residues. CDR3 in DNA: TGTGCCAGCAGCTTACTCCCAGGGGCGACAGATACGCAGTATTTT. Encoded protein: CASSLLPGATDTQYF.

V gene TRBV5-1 combines with J gene TRBJ2-1, with TRBD2 identical over 12 bases. This CDR3 is built from 15 residues. Germline values: CDR1 SGHRS, CDR2 YFSETQ. Germline trimming cut 3 bases from V and 3 bases from J; bases unmatched to any gene: 1. The CDR3 is CASSWTSGNYNEQFF. CDR3 nucleotides: TGCGCCAGCAGCTGGACTAGCGGGAACTACAATGAGCAGTTCTTC.

CDR3: CASSQPLGGDEQYF. CDR3 sequence (DNA): TGTGCCAGCAGCCAGCCCCTTGGGGGCGACGAGCAGTACTTC. This chain links TRBV3-1 (or the pseudogene TRBV3-2) with TRBJ2-7, with D possibly being TRBD1 (6 bases). V dropped 3 bases and J dropped 5 bases, with 14 bases sitting between them. CDR1 LGHDT and CDR2 YNNKEL come from the germline V gene (reference sequence). The CDR3 runs 14 residues.

The chain is built from TRBV5-1 and TRBJ2-3; D unresolved. The CDR3 contains 15 residues. Germline V lookup: CDR1 SGHRS, CDR2 YFSETQ. The ends were cut back, 0 bases at V and 2 bases at J, with 10 bases in the middle. CDR3 sequence (DNA): TGCGCCAGCAGCTTGGTTGCGGAGAACACAGATACGCAGTATTTT. Amino acid sequence: CASSLVAENTDTQYF.

The rearrangement links TRBV28 to TRBJ2-7, with 10 positions matching TRBD1. V shed 9 bases and J 1 base; nucleotides not matched to a gene: 9. There are 15 residues in the CDR3. The germline V gene encodes CDR1 MDHEN and CDR2 SYDVKM. The chain's CDR3 is CASELGTGVSYEQYF. The CDR3 nucleotides are TGTGCCAGTGAGCTTGGGACAGGGGTGTCCTACGAGCAGTACTTC.

This sequence joins TRBV6-6 and TRBJ1-4, with 9 bases lining up with TRBD1. Germline trimming cut 6 bases from V and 6 bases from J; bases unmatched to any gene: 8. Per the germline V gene, CDR1 is MNHNY and CDR2 is SVGAGI (reference sequence). There are 15 residues in the CDR3. CDR3 in DNA: TGTGCCAGCAGCCCGCAGGGACAGGGCGATGAAAAACTGTTTTTT. Translated: CASSPQGQGDEKLFF.

The genes are TRBV14 and TRBJ2-3, with 8 bases aligning to TRBD2. CDR1 is SGHDN, CDR2 FVKESK, per germline. J lost 3 bases, V lost 2 bases, and 10 bases had no gene match. CDR3 length equals 17 residues. The CDR3 loop reads CASSQLRLARLTDTQYF. CDR3 nucleotides: TGTGCCAGCAGCCAACTAAGACTAGCGAGATTAACAGATACGCAGTATTTT.

The chain is built from TRBV6-5 and TRBJ1-6; 7 bases agree with TRBD1. With 6 bases clipped from V and 5 bases from J, the junction kept 1 base outside the gene matches. Germline V gene lookup returns CDR1 MNHEY and CDR2 SVGAGI. CDR3 length equals 13 residues. The CDR3 DNA follows: TGTGCCAGCAGGGGGACAGATAATTCACCCCTCCACTTT. Protein product: CASRGTDNSPLHF.